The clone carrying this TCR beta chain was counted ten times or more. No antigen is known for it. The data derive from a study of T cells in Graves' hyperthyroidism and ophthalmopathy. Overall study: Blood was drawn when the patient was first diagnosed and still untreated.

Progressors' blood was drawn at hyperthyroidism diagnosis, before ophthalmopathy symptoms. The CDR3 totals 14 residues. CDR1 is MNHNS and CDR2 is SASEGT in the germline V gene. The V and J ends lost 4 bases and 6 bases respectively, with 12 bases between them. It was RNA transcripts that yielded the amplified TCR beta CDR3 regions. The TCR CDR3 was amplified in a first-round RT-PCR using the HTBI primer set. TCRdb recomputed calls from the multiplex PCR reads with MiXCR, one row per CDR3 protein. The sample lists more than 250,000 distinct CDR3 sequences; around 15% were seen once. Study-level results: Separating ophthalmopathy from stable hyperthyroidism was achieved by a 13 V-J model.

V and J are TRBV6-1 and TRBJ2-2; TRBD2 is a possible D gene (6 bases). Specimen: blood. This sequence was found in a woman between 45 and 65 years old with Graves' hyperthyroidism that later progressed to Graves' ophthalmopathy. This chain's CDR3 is CASSGTISAGELFF. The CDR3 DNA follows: TGTGCCAGCAGTGGGACTATCTCCGCCGGGGAGCTGTTTTTT.